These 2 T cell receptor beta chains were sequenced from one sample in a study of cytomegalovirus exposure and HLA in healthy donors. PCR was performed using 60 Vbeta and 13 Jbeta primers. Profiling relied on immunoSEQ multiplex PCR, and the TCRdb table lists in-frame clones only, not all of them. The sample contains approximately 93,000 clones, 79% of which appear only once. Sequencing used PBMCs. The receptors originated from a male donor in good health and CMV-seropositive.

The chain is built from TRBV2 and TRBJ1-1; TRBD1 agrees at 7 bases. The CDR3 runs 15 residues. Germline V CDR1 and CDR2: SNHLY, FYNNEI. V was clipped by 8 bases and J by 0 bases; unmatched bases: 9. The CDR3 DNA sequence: TGTGCCAGCCGCCTGTGGGGGACAGTGAACACTGAAGCTTTCTTT. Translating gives CASRLWGTVNTEAFF.

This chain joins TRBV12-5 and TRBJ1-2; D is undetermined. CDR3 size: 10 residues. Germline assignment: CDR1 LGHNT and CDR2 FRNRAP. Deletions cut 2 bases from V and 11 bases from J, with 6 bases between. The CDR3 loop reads CASGLPRYTF. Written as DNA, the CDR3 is TGTGCTAGTGGTTTGCCCCGGTACACCTTC.